This T cell receptor (beta chain) was recorded in a study of T cell responses to AZD1222 COVID-19 vaccine. Notes on the study in general: At baseline, just 6 or 7 AZD1222 recipients tested seropositive.

The CDR3 contains 19 residues. Germline trimming cut 0 bases from V and 7 bases from J; bases unmatched to any gene: 14. Germline CDR1 LGHNA, CDR2 YSLEER. As regards this clone: The target antigen is unknown.

Produced via immunoSEQ multiplex PCR; TCRdb's table is partial and in-frame only. The sample holds about 100,000 clones, about 90% seen once. This TCR derives from an adult who received the AZD1222 COVID-19 vaccine. The chain carries TRBV4-3 and TRBJ2-3; TRBD2 matches 12 bases. The input for sequencing was peripheral blood, taken 28 days after the second AZD1222 dose. CDR3 amino acids: CASSQDSPTLAGGFHTQYF. In DNA, the CDR3 is TGCGCCAGCAGCCAAGACTCCCCAACTCTAGCGGGAGGGTTCCATACGCAGTATTTT.